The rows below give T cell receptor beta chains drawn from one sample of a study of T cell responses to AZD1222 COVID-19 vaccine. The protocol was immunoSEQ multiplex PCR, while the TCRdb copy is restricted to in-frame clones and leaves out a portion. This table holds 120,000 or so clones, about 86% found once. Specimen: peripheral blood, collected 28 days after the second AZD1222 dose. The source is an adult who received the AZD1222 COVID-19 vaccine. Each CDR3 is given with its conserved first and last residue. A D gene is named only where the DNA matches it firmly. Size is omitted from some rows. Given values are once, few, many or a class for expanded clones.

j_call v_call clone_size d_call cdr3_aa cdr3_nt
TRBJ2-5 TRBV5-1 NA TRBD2 CASSSHGTSGGETQYF TGCGCCAGCAGCTCGCACGGGACTAGCGGGGGGGAGACCCAGTACTTC
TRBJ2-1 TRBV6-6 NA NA CASSYVAYNEQFF TGTGCCAGCAGTTACGTGGCCTACAATGAGCAGTTCTTC
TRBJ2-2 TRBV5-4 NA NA CASSRRGAGTGELFF TGTGCCAGCAGCCGGAGAGGGGCCGGCACCGGGGAGCTGTTTTTT
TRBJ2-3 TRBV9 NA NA CASSGFGASTDTQYF TGTGCCAGCAGCGGATTCGGGGCTTCCACAGATACGCAGTATTTT
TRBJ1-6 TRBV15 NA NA CATSRDRQSPLHF TGTGCCACCAGCAGAGATAGGCAATCACCCCTCCACTTT
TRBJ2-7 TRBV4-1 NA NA CASSQGREQYF TGCGCCAGCAGCCAAGGGAGGGAGCAGTACTTC
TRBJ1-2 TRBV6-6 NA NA CASSFQGINYGYTF TGTGCCAGCAGTTTCCAGGGAATTAACTATGGCTACACCTTC
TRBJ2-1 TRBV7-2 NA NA CASSLDIGGENEQFF TGTGCCAGCAGCTTAGATATAGGAGGGGAGAATGAGCAGTTCTTC
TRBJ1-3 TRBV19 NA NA CASSIGTLGNTIYF TGTGCCAGTAGTATTGGGACGCTTGGAAACACCATATATTTT
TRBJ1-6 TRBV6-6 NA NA CASSADRTSPLHF TGTGCCAGCAGCGCTGACAGGACGTCTCCCCTCCACTTT
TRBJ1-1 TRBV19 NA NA CASSISSEAFF TGTGCCAGTAGTATTTCCAGTGAAGCTTTCTTT
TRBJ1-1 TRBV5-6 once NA CASSLYGTTEAFF TGTGCCAGCAGCTTGTATGGGACCACTGAAGCTTTCTTT
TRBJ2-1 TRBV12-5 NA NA CASGLNSVNEQFF TGTGCTAGTGGTTTGAACTCGGTTAATGAGCAGTTCTTC
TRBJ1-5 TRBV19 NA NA CASRNPNSNQPQHF TGTGCCAGTAGGAACCCAAATAGCAATCAGCCCCAGCATTTT
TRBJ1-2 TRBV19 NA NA CASSTGTVYGYTF TGTGCCAGTAGTACCGGGACGGTATATGGCTACACCTTC
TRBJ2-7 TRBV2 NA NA CAGRPGRTSYEQYF TGTGCCGGACGACCGGGAAGGACGTCCTACGAGCAGTACTTC
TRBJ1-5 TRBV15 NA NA CATSRDRRLESNQPQHF TGTGCCACCAGCAGAGATCGGCGGTTGGAATCCAATCAGCCCCAGCATTTT
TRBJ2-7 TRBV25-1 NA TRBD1 CAGPLRDRDSYEQYF TGTGCCGGGCCACTCCGGGACAGGGACTCCTACGAGCAGTACTTC
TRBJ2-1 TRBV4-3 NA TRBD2 CASSQDRRGGADEQFF TGCGCCAGCAGCCAAGATCGGCGCGGGGGGGCCGATGAGCAGTTCTTC
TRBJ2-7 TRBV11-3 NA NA CASSTRVRSYEQYF TGTGCCAGCAGCACCAGGGTTCGGTCCTACGAGCAGTACTTC
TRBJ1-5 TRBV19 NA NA CASSLDSNQPQHF TGTGCCAGTAGCTTGGACAGTAATCAGCCCCAGCATTTT
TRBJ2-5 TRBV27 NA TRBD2 CASSASGGAEETQYF TGTGCCAGCAGTGCTAGCGGGGGGGCGGAAGAGACCCAGTACTTC
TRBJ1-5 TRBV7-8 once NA CASSLGSGNNQPQHF TGTGCCAGCAGCTTAGGGTCTGGAAACAATCAGCCCCAGCATTTT
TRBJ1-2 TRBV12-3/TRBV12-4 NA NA CASNLNERGYTF TGTGCCAGCAACCTGAACGAAAGGGGCTACACCTTC
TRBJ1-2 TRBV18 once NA CASSPGQEYYTF TGTGCCAGCTCACCAGGGCAGGAGTACTACACCTTC
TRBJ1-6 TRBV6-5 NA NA CASSKFRGRGSPLHF TGTGCCAGCAGTAAGTTTCGGGGCAGGGGCTCACCCCTCCACTTT
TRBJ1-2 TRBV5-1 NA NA CASSLYLSGTNYGYTF TGCGCCAGCAGCTTGTACTTGTCTGGGACTAACTATGGCTACACCTTC
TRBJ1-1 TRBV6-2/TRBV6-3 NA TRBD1 CASSVNRGNTEAFF TGTGCCAGCAGTGTGAACAGGGGGAACACTGAAGCTTTCTTT
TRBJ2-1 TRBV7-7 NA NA CASSWGQSSYNEQFF TGTGCTAGCAGCTGGGGACAAAGCTCCTACAATGAGCAGTTCTTC
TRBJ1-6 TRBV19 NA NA CASTPMGSPLHF TGTGCCAGTACCCCGATGGGGTCACCCCTCCACTTT
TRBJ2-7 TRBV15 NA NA CATRGGDRLGHEQYF TGTGCCACCAGGGGGGGGGACAGGCTCGGTCACGAGCAGTACTTC
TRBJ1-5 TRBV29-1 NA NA CSVALSGGRNQPQHF TGCAGCGTCGCACTTTCGGGAGGTCGCAATCAGCCCCAGCATTTT
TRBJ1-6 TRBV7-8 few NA CASSLAWVNSPLHF TGTGCCAGCAGCTTAGCGTGGGTTAACTCACCCCTCCACTTT
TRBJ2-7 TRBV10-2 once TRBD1 CASSETGGRALKQYF TGCGCCAGCAGCGAAACAGGGGGACGAGCTTTGAAGCAGTACTTC
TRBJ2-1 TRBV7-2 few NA CASSPNVAYSYNEQFF TGTGCCAGCAGCCCTAATGTGGCGTACTCCTACAATGAGCAGTTCTTC
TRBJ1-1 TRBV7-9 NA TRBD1 CASSFGRGRSTEAFF TGTGCCAGCAGCTTTGGCAGGGGGCGATCCACTGAAGCTTTCTTT
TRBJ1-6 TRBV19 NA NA CASSSRDSYNSPLHF TGTGCCAGTAGCAGCAGGGACTCCTATAATTCACCCCTCCACTTT
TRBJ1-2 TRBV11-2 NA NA CASSLVGVNGYTF TGTGCCAGCAGCTTAGTAGGGGTGAATGGCTACACCTTC
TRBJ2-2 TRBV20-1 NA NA CSASWAGELFF TGCAGTGCTAGCTGGGCCGGGGAGCTGTTTTTT
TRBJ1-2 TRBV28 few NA CASSLFSWGWGGGYTF TGTGCCAGCAGTTTATTTTCCTGGGGGTGGGGAGGAGGCTACACCTTC
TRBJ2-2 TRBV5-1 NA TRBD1 CASSFGTARPGELFF TGCGCCAGCAGCTTCGGGACAGCCCGCCCCGGGGAGCTGTTTTTT
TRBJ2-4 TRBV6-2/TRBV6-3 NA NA CASSTFVIAKNIQYF TGTGCCAGCAGCACTTTCGTCATAGCCAAAAACATTCAGTACTTC
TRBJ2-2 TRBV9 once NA CASSVEGAGTGELFF TGTGCCAGCAGCGTAGAGGGGGCGGGGACCGGGGAGCTGTTTTTT
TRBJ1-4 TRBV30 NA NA CAWSDKIIGSEKLFF TGTGCCTGGAGTGACAAGATAATAGGGAGTGAAAAACTGTTTTTT
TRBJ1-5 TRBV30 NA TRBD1 CAWRNTGDSNQPQHF TGTGCCTGGAGGAACACAGGGGATAGCAATCAGCCCCAGCATTTT
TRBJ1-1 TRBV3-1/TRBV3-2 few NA CASSRYGSSTEAFF TGTGCCAGCAGCCGGTACGGCTCGAGCACTGAAGCTTTCTTT
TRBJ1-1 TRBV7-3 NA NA CASRPGPGETAFF TGTGCCAGCAGACCCGGGCCAGGGGAAACGGCTTTCTTT
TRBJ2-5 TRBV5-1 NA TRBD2 CASSPGGSQETQYF TGCGCCAGCAGCCCGGGGGGGTCTCAAGAGACCCAGTACTTC
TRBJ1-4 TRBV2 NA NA CASSADKIFAKLFF TGTGCCAGCAGTGCGGATAAAATTTTTGCCAAACTGTTTTTT
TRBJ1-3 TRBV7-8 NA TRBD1 CASSLTGNSGNTIYF TGTGCCAGCAGCTTGACAGGGAACTCTGGAAACACCATATATTTT
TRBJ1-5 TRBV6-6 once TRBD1 CASSADRAQPQHF TGTGCCAGCAGTGCCGACAGGGCCCAGCCCCAGCATTTT
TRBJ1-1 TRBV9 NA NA CASSVVNIGSTEAFF TGTGCCAGCAGCGTAGTTAATATTGGAAGCACTGAAGCTTTCTTT
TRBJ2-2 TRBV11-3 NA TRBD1 CASSLGTGYTGELFF TGTGCCAGCAGCTTAGGGACAGGGTACACCGGGGAGCTGTTTTTT
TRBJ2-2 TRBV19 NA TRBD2 CASRQRGETGELFF TGTGCCAGTCGGCAGCGGGGGGAAACCGGGGAGCTGTTTTTT
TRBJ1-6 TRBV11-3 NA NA CASSLWEDNSPLHF TGTGCCAGCAGCTTATGGGAGGATAATTCACCCCTCCACTTT
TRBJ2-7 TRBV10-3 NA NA CAISEGRHGSGEQYF TGTGCCATCAGTGAAGGACGTCACGGTTCGGGCGAGCAGTACTTC
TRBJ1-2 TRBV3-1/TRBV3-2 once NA CASSPPGFGGYTF TGTGCCAGCAGCCCCCCGGGGTTTGGGGGCTACACCTTC